This paragraph covers one T cell receptor (beta chain) sequence. Its antigen is still unknown. A universal primer site came from template switching; cDNA carried unique molecular identifiers. Using its own MiXCR run on the 5' RACE reads, TCRdb lists one record per CDR3 protein. The sample lists a few hundred thousand distinct CDR3 sequences; around 8.8% were seen once. The CDR3 contains 10 residues. The germline V gene has CDR1 SQVTM and CDR2 ANQGSEA. V was trimmed by 3 bases and J by 5 bases, leaving 4 bases between them. These data are taken from a study of identical twins. Study outcomes and limitations: The study drew conclusions from cross-sectional statistical analysis, not from following the same donors. Analyses of zero insertions could be partly confounded by invariant MAIT and iNKT cells.

Healthy Caucasians provided all donations. The same specimen was also included in a second study, on yellow fever vaccine responses in identical twins.

Specimen: CD8+ T cells sorted from blood. V gene TRBV29-1 combines with J gene TRBJ1-2, with no clear D. This TCR came from a woman aged 18-35 years in good health. The DNA for the CDR3 is TGCAGCGTTGACATATATGGCTACACCTTC. Protein sequence: CSVDIYGYTF.